These T cell receptor beta chains were read from a single sample in a study of response to subunit inactivated influenza vaccine. TCRdb recomputed calls from the RT-PCR reads with MiXCR, one row per CDR3 protein. The profile shows roughly 670,000 distinct CDR3 sequences, roughly 15% of them singletons. Source: PBMCs from blood, taken 14 to 15 days before vaccination. Receptors originate from a man aged 45-65 years who received an inactivated influenza vaccine. Each CDR3 is given with its conserved first and last residue. Each record gives: clone size, J gene, D gene, V gene, CDR3 protein, CDR3 DNA. D genes are given only for firm matches. Some rows have no size entry. The others give once, few or many, or a class for an expanded clone.

few TRBJ2-3 - TRBV7-6 CASSSPLDTQYF TGTGCCAGCAGCTCCCCCCTTGATACGCAGTATTTT
many TRBJ1-2 TRBD1 TRBV12-3/TRBV12-4 CASKQTGRYGYTF TGTGCCAGCAAGCAGACAGGGAGATATGGCTACACCTTC
few TRBJ2-5 TRBD2 TRBV7-8 CASSIYSGGKQETQYF TGTGCCAGCAGCATCTATAGCGGGGGTAAACAAGAGACCCAGTACTTC
few TRBJ2-3 - TRBV9 CASSARPQETYTDTQYF TGTGCCAGCAGCGCAAGACCTCAGGAGACCTACACAGATACGCAGTATTTT
many TRBJ1-1 TRBD1 TRBV6-1 CASKLTGENTEAFF TGTGCCAGCAAATTGACAGGGGAGAACACTGAAGCTTTCTTT
- TRBJ2-5 TRBD1 TRBV12-3/TRBV12-4 CASSSHDRAQETQYF TGTGCCAGCAGTTCTCATGACAGGGCCCAAGAGACCCAGTACTTC
many TRBJ2-3 - TRBV7-2 CASSKDTYTDTQYF TGTGCCAGCAGCAAGGACACCTACACAGATACGCAGTATTTT
few TRBJ2-5 - TRBV4-2 CASSQAVGGAGTQYF TGTGCCAGCAGCCAAGCCGTGGGGGGGGCAGGGACCCAGTACTTC
- TRBJ1-1 - TRBV29-1 CSVESTRGNGEAFF TGCAGCGTTGAATCGACAAGGGGTAACGGTGAAGCTTTCTTT
- TRBJ2-7 - TRBV6-2/TRBV6-3 CASSPRLTYEQYF TGTGCCAGCAGTCCTAGACTGACTTACGAGCAGTACTTC
- TRBJ1-5 - TRBV2 CASSGGHIYSNQPQHF TGTGCCAGCAGTGGAGGTCACATCTATAGCAATCAGCCCCAGCATTTT
few TRBJ1-6 - TRBV12-3/TRBV12-4 CLSYRAPGDSPLHF TGTCTAAGTTACCGGGCCCCGGGGGATTCACCCCTCCACTTT
few TRBJ2-7 - TRBV25-1 CASSEFMVGSSYEQYF TGTGCCAGCAGTGAATTTATGGTAGGAAGCTCCTACGAGCAGTACTTC
few TRBJ1-4 - TRBV11-2 CASSLPPGGRTENEKLFF TGTGCCAGCAGCCTACCCCCGGGGGGGCGTACAGAGAATGAAAAACTGTTTTTT
- TRBJ1-1 - TRBV12-3/TRBV12-4 CASSFRVTEAFF TGTGCCAGCAGTTTTAGGGTCACTGAAGCTTTCTTT
many TRBJ2-7 TRBD2 TRBV19 CASRERAGAPYEQYF TGTGCCAGTAGAGAAAGGGCGGGAGCCCCCTACGAGCAGTACTTC
many TRBJ2-7 - TRBV10-3 CAIRGGGNYEQYF TGTGCCATCAGGGGGGGAGGAAACTACGAGCAGTACTTC
few TRBJ1-2 TRBD1 TRBV12-3/TRBV12-4 CASSSRTGDYGYTF TGTGCCAGCAGTTCTCGGACAGGGGACTATGGCTACACCTTC
- TRBJ2-1 TRBD2 TRBV5-1 CASSQGLAGSGQNSYNEQFF TGCGCCAGCAGCCAGGGACTAGCGGGGAGTGGACAGAACTCCTACAATGAGCAGTTCTTC
few TRBJ2-2 TRBD2 TRBV9 CASSHQSGDGELFF TGTGCCAGCAGCCATCAAAGCGGGGACGGGGAGCTGTTTTTT
few TRBJ1-4 - TRBV10-3 CAISESNRNEKLFF TGTGCCATCAGTGAGTCTAATAGGAATGAAAAACTGTTTTTT
few TRBJ2-7 - TRBV7-2 CASSLLPLPYEQYF TGTGCCAGCAGCTTATTACCCCTACCCTACGAGCAGTACTTC
- TRBJ2-7 TRBD1 TRBV28 CASSSGWTGGVEQYF TGTGCCAGCAGTAGTGGCTGGACAGGGGGCGTCGAGCAGTACTTC
few TRBJ2-3 - TRBV24-1 CATSDPGPDTQYF TGTGCCACCAGTGACCCCGGGCCGGATACGCAGTATTTT
many TRBJ1-5 - TRBV6-2/TRBV6-3 CASTYVPKGGPQHF TGTGCCAGCACTTATGTCCCAAAGGGCGGGCCCCAGCATTTT
few TRBJ2-7 TRBD1 TRBV5-1 CASRPGTGPYEQYF TGCGCCAGCAGACCAGGGACAGGGCCCTACGAGCAGTACTTC
few TRBJ2-7 TRBD1 TRBV5-1 CASKPGQDPSYEQYF TGCGCCAGCAAACCGGGACAGGACCCCTCCTACGAGCAGTACTTC
- TRBJ2-3 - TRBV7-6 CASSLNAMGANTFTDTQYF TGTGCCAGCAGCTTAAACGCCATGGGAGCCAATACCTTCACAGATACGCAGTATTTT
- TRBJ2-7 - TRBV3-1 CASSQDLAGRQYF TGTGCCAGCAGCCAAGATCTCGCGGGGCGGCAGTACTTC
- TRBJ1-1 - TRBV7-9 CASSPPWEADTEAFF TGTGCCAGCAGCCCGCCCTGGGAAGCGGACACTGAAGCTTTCTTT
many TRBJ2-7 TRBD2 TRBV3-1 CASSRQGGSYEQYF TGTGCCAGCAGCCGCCAGGGAGGGTCCTACGAGCAGTACTTC
many TRBJ1-5 TRBD1 TRBV6-1 CASSAQGGNQPQHF TGTGCCAGCAGTGCCCAGGGGGGCAATCAGCCCCAGCATTTT
few TRBJ2-7 TRBD2 TRBV12-3/TRBV12-4 CASSLGPLAGSSYEQYF TGTGCCAGCAGTTTAGGCCCACTAGCGGGAAGTAGCTACGAGCAGTACTTC
- TRBJ2-3 TRBD2 TRBV28 CASSLSPRLARGDTQYF TGTGCCAGCAGTTTATCCCCTCGACTAGCCCGGGGAGATACGCAGTATTTT
few TRBJ2-2 TRBD2 TRBV5-1 CASSSTSGVTTGELFF TGCGCCAGCAGCTCGACTAGCGGGGTAACCACCGGGGAGCTGTTTTTT
few TRBJ1-6 - TRBV20-1 CSANKSPNYNSPLHF TGCAGTGCTAATAAAAGTCCCAACTATAATTCACCCCTCCACTTT
many TRBJ2-1 TRBD1 TRBV25-1 CASSPRTGLSNEQFF TGTGCCAGCAGTCCAAGGACAGGGTTGAGCAATGAGCAGTTCTTC
few TRBJ2-1 - TRBV20-1 CSATPGSNEQFF TGCAGTGCCACACCCGGGTCCAATGAGCAGTTCTTC
- TRBJ2-5 TRBD2 TRBV20-1 CSASGTSVSETQYF TGCAGTGCCTCCGGGACTAGCGTATCAGAGACCCAGTACTTC
- TRBJ2-4 - TRBV6-2/TRBV6-3 CASSYSGTLAKNIQYF TGTGCCAGCAGTTACTCAGGGACCCTAGCCAAAAACATTCAGTACTTC
- TRBJ1-6 TRBD1 TRBV6-1 CASRSGTAYNSPLHF TGTGCCAGCAGATCCGGGACAGCCTATAATTCACCCCTCCACTTT
few TRBJ1-5 TRBD1 TRBV4-1 CASSQVPPGTASNQPQHF TGCGCCAGCAGCCAAGTCCCCCCCGGGACAGCTAGCAATCAGCCCCAGCATTTT
many TRBJ1-1 - TRBV10-3 CANAGTLNTEAFF TGTGCCAACGCCGGGACACTGAACACTGAAGCTTTCTTT
few TRBJ2-2 TRBD2 TRBV27 CASTRLAAGELFF TGTGCCAGCACGCGACTAGCTGCCGGGGAGCTGTTTTTT
many TRBJ2-3 - TRBV7-3 CASSYKVTDTQYF TGTGCCAGCAGCTACAAGGTCACAGATACGCAGTATTTT
few TRBJ2-5 TRBD2 TRBV2 CASSTTSGRETQYF TGTGCCAGCAGTACCACTAGCGGGAGAGAGACCCAGTACTTC
few TRBJ2-4 TRBD1 TRBV24-1 CATSDLRQGNIQYF TGTGCCACCAGTGATTTGCGACAGGGTAACATTCAGTACTTC
few TRBJ2-3 - TRBV5-1 CASSLRAGGTDTQYF TGCGCCAGCAGCTTGAGAGCGGGCGGTACAGATACGCAGTATTTT
many TRBJ2-1 - TRBV29-1 CSASGRANEQFF TGCAGCGCCTCGGGGCGAGCCAATGAGCAGTTCTTC
- TRBJ2-1 TRBD2 TRBV6-4 CASSAPAGVWQFF TGTGCCAGCAGTGCCCCTGCGGGAGTCTGGCAGTTCTTC